These T cell receptor beta chains were read from a single sample in a study of somatic mutations in cytotoxic T cells in rheumatoid arthritis. Produced via immunoSEQ multiplex PCR; TCRdb's table is partial and in-frame only. The sample shows about 23,000 clones, 80% to 90% of them seen only once. The sample consisted of CD8+ T cells sorted from blood. These receptors came from an adult with rheumatoid arthritis. Each CDR3 is given with its conserved first and last residue. D genes are given only for firm matches. Some rows have no size entry. The others give once, few or many, or a class for an expanded clone.

J gene	V gene	clone size	D gene	CDR3 protein	CDR3 DNA
TRBJ2-1	TRBV27	-	TRBD2	CASSLGTRTYNEQFF	TGTGCCAGCAGTTTGGGGACTAGAACCTACAATGAGCAGTTCTTC
TRBJ2-5	TRBV25-1	-	TRBD1	CASSKGTGFRETQYF	TGTGCCAGCAGTAAGGGGACAGGGTTCAGGGAGACCCAGTACTTC
TRBJ2-3	TRBV5-1	once	TRBD1	CASSSGTGAGDTQYF	TGCGCCAGCAGCTCAGGAACAGGGGCTGGGGATACGCAGTATTTT
TRBJ1-1	TRBV2	-	-	CASLGPGKNTEAFF	TGTGCCAGCCTAGGACCTGGGAAGAACACTGAAGCTTTCTTT
TRBJ1-5	TRBV4-1	-	TRBD1	CASSQVAQGYQPQHF	TGCGCCAGCAGCCAAGTGGCACAGGGGTATCAGCCCCAGCATTTT
TRBJ1-3	TRBV27	-	-	CASSRRAPTGSGNTIYF	TGTGCCAGCAGTCGCCGGGCCCCGACTGGCTCTGGAAACACCATATATTTT
TRBJ2-7	TRBV4-1	-	TRBD1	CASSQGAGQGGSYEQYF	TGCGCCAGCAGCCAAGGAGCCGGACAGGGGGGTTCCTACGAGCAGTACTTC
TRBJ2-1	TRBV7-6	-	TRBD1	CASSFYPGGNEQFF	TGTGCCAGCAGCTTCTACCCAGGGGGTAATGAGCAGTTCTTC
TRBJ2-3	TRBV7-2	once	-	CASSLTDGGPYTQYF	TGTGCCAGCAGCTTGACGGACGGGGGGCCTTATACGCAGTATTTT
TRBJ1-1	TRBV7-9	-	TRBD1	CATGGLRTEAFF	TGTGCGACAGGGGGCCTACGAACTGAAGCTTTCTTT
TRBJ2-7	TRBV11-2	-	TRBD1	CASSLEGTGWVYEQYF	TGTGCCAGCAGCTTAGAGGGGACAGGGTGGGTGTACGAGCAGTACTTC
TRBJ2-7	TRBV10-3	few	-	CAIRDPGGSYEQYF	TGTGCCATCAGGGACCCAGGCGGATCCTACGAGCAGTACTTC
TRBJ1-2	TRBV12-5	-	-	CASGRGAGIDYGYTF	TGTGCTAGTGGGCGGGGGGCCGGGATCGACTATGGCTACACCTTC
TRBJ1-2	TRBV19	-	-	CASSIGRGANYGYTF	TGTGCCAGTAGTATAGGAAGGGGCGCTAACTATGGCTACACCTTC
TRBJ2-3	TRBV11-3	once	-	CASSLGQGTDTQYF	TGTGCCAGCAGCTTAGGGCAGGGCACAGATACGCAGTATTTT
TRBJ1-4	TRBV2	-	-	CASHGTATNEKLFF	TGTGCCAGCCATGGGACCGCAACTAATGAAAAACTGTTTTTT
TRBJ1-3	TRBV7-9	-	-	CASSLAPNSGNTIYF	TGTGCCAGCAGCTTAGCACCGAACTCTGGAAACACCATATATTTT
TRBJ2-2	TRBV4-2	medium-sized	-	CASSQEGPGQTGELFF	TGTGCCAGCAGCCAAGAAGGTCCCGGGCAGACCGGGGAGCTGTTTTTT
TRBJ1-1	TRBV2	-	-	CASQAGITEAFF	TGTGCCAGCCAGGCAGGGATCACTGAAGCTTTCTTT
TRBJ2-7	TRBV4-3	-	-	CASSPGLDRTRYEQYF	TGCGCCAGCAGCCCTGGATTGGACAGAACACGCTACGAGCAGTACTTC
TRBJ2-5	TRBV5-6	once	-	CASSLGGDQYF	TGTGCCAGCAGCTTGGGGGGGGACCAGTACTTC
TRBJ1-2	TRBV6-4	-	TRBD1	CASSDSPGTGAEGYTF	TGTGCCAGCAGTGACTCACCCGGGACAGGGGCTGAGGGCTACACCTTC
TRBJ2-1	TRBV19	-	TRBD2	CASASGRGRYNEQFF	TGTGCCAGTGCTTCCGGGCGGGGGAGATACAATGAGCAGTTCTTC
TRBJ2-7	TRBV9	few	-	CASSPGGRYEQYF	TGTGCCAGCAGCCCCGGGGGTCGGTACGAGCAGTACTTC
TRBJ1-2	TRBV7-9	few	-	CASRGRSHYGYTF	TGTGCCAGCAGGGGAAGGTCCCACTATGGCTACACCTTC
TRBJ2-1	TRBV2	-	TRBD2	CASSDPGLAGYNEQFF	TGTGCCAGCAGTGATCCGGGACTAGCGGGCTACAATGAGCAGTTCTTC
TRBJ2-7	TRBV5-4	-	TRBD1	CASSPPGQGDEQYF	TGTGCCAGCAGCCCCCCGGGACAGGGAGACGAGCAGTACTTC
TRBJ2-2	TRBV10-3	-	-	CAIKQDTNTGELFF	TGTGCCATCAAACAGGACACCAACACCGGGGAGCTGTTTTTT
TRBJ2-2	TRBV7-9	few	-	CASSLISGAGELFF	TGTGCCAGCAGCTTAATTTCGGGCGCCGGGGAGCTGTTTTTT
TRBJ2-3	TRBV29-1	-	TRBD1	CSVSQGFGTDTQYF	TGCAGCGTTTCACAGGGGTTCGGCACAGATACGCAGTATTTT
TRBJ2-3	TRBV7-9	once	TRBD2	CASSSLAGERDTQYF	TGTGCCAGCAGTTCTCTAGCGGGGGAGCGAGATACGCAGTATTTT
TRBJ2-5	TRBV2	-	-	CASSDTRTETQYF	TGTGCCAGCAGTGATACTAGAACGGAGACCCAGTACTTC
TRBJ1-5	TRBV18	-	-	CASSVDNNQPQHF	TGTGCCAGCTCAGTAGACAACAATCAGCCCCAGCATTTT
TRBJ2-3	TRBV15	-	-	CATSRGEGKPSTDTQYF	TGTGCCACCAGCAGAGGAGAGGGAAAACCTAGCACAGATACGCAGTATTTT
TRBJ2-7	TRBV11-2	-	-	CASSLGGPSGEQYF	TGTGCCAGCAGCTTAGGCGGCCCCTCGGGCGAGCAGTACTTC
TRBJ1-1	TRBV2	-	-	CASKGVFANTEAFF	TGTGCCAGCAAAGGGGTTTTTGCGAACACTGAAGCTTTCTTT
TRBJ1-4	TRBV7-8	-	-	CASSLVEGRDWGEKLFF	TGTGCCAGCAGCTTAGTCGAGGGGAGGGATTGGGGTGAAAAACTGTTTTTT
TRBJ1-1	TRBV2	-	-	CASSVFPGNTEAFF	TGTGCCAGCAGTGTTTTCCCGGGAAACACTGAAGCTTTCTTT
TRBJ1-1	TRBV5-1	-	-	CASSLPGPEAFF	TGCGCCAGCAGCTTACCGGGTCCTGAAGCTTTCTTT
TRBJ2-2	TRBV29-1	-	-	CSVERDGELFF	TGCAGCGTTGAGAGGGACGGGGAGCTGTTTTTT